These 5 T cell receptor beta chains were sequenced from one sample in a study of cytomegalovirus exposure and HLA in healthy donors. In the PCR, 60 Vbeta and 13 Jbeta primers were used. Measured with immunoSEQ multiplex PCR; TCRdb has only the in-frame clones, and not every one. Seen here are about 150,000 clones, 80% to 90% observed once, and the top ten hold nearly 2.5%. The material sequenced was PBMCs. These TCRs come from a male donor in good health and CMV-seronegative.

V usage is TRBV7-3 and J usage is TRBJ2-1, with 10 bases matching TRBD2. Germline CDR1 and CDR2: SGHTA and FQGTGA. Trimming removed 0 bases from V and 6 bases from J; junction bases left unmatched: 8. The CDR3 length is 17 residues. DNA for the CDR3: TGTGCCAGCAGCTTAACGGTGTTAGCGGGAGGATCCAATGAGCAGTTCTTC. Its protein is CASSLTVLAGGSNEQFF.

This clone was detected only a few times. CDR3 DNA: TGTGCCAGCAGCCCCCCCGGCGGGAGAGGAGAGACCCAGTACTTC. Protein product: CASSPPGGRGETQYF. This rearrangement joins TRBV6-6 to TRBJ2-5, with TRBD2 identical over 7 bases. The J segment lost 4 bases and the V segment lost 6 bases, leaving 11 bases of the junction unmatched. This CDR3 comprises 15 residues. CDR1 and CDR2 (germline): MNHNY, SVGAGI (reference sequence).

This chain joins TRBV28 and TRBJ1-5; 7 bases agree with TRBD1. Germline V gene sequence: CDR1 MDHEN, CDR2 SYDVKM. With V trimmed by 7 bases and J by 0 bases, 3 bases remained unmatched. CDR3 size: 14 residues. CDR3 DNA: TGTGCCAGCAAACCAGGGGGTAGCAATCAGCCCCAGCATTTT. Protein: CASKPGGSNQPQHF.

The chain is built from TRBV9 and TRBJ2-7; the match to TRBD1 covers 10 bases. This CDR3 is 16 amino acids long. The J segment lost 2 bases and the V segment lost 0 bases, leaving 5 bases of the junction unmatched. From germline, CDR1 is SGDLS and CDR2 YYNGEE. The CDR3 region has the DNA TGTGCCAGCAGCGTAGCTGGGACAGGGGCTACCTACGAGCAGTACTTC. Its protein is CASSVAGTGATYEQYF.

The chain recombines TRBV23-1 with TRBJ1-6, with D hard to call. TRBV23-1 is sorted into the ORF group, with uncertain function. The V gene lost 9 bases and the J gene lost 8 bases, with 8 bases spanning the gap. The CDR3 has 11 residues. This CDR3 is CARKGDSPLHF. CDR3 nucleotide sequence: TGCGCCAGGAAGGGAGATTCACCCCTCCACTTT.